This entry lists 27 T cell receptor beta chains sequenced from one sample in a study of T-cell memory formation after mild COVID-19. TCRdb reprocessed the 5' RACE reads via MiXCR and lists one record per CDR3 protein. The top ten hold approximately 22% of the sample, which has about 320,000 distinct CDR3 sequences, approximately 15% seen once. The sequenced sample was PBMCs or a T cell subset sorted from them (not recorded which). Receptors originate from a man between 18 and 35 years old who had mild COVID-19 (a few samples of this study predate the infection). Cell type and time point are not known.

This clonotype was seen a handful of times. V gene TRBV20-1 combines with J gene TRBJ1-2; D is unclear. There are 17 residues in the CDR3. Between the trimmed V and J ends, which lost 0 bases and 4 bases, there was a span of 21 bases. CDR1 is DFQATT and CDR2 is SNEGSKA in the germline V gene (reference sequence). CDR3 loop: CSARETGRAGYFYGYTF. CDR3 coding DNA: TGCAGTGCTAGAGAGACCGGGCGTGCGGGTTACTTCTATGGCTACACCTTC.

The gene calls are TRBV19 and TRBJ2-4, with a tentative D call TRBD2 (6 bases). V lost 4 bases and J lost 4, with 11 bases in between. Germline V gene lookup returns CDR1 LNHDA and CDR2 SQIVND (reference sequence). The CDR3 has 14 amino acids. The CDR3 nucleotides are TGTGCCAGTAGTACCTTGGGGGGTAAAAACATTCAGTACTTC. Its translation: CASSTLGGKNIQYF.

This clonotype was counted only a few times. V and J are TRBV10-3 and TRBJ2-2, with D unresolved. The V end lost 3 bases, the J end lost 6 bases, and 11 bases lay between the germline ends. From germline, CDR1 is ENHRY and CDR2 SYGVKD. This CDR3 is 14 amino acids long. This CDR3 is CAISEKVGPGELFF. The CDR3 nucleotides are TGTGCCATCAGTGAAAAAGTGGGCCCCGGGGAGCTGTTTTTT.

DNA of the CDR3: TGTGCCAGTAGTATAGAAAACGGGGCCGGGGAGCTGTTTTTT. Its protein product is CASSIENGAGELFF. This chain connects TRBV19 to TRBJ2-2; D possibly corresponds to TRBD2 (5 bases). CDR1 is LNHDA, CDR2 SQIVND, per germline (reference sequence). This CDR3 comprises 14 residues. V was trimmed by 0 bases and J by 6 bases, leaving 8 bases between them. Full variable domain (missing parts from reference TRBV19 and TRBJ2-2): DGGITQSPKYLFRKEGQNVTLSCEQNLNHDAMYWYRQDPGQGLRLIYYSQIVNDFQKGDIAEGYSVSREKKESFPLTVTSAQKNPTAFYLCASSIENGAGELFFGEGSRLTVL.

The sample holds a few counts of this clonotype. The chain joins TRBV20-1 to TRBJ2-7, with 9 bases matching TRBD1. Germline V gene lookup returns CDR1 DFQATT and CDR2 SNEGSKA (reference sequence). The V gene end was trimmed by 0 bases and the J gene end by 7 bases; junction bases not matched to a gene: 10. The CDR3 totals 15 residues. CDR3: CSARDPGTGMWEQYF. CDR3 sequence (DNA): TGCAGTGCTAGAGATCCCGGGACAGGGATGTGGGAGCAGTACTTC.

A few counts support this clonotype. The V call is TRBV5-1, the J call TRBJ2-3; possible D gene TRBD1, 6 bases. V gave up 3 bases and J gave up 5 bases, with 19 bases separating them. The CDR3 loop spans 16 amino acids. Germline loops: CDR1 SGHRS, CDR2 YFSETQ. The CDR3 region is CASSWGLGALRDTQYF. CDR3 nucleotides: TGCGCCAGCAGCTGGGGGCTGGGGGCGTTGAGAGATACGCAGTATTTT.

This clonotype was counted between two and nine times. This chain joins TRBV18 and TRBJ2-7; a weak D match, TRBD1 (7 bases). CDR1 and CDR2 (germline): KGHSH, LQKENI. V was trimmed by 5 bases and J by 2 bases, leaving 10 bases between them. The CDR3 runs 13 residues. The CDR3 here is CASSAGGPYEQYV. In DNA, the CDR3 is TGTGCCAGCTCAGCAGGGGGGCCCTACGAGCAGTACGTC.

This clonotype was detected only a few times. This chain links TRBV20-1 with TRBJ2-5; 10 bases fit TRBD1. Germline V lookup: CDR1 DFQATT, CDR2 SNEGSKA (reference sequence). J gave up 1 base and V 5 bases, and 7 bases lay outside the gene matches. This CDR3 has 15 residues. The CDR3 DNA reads TGCAGTGCTGACAGGGGGCTCTCCTTCCAAGAGACCCAGTACTTC. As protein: CSADRGLSFQETQYF.

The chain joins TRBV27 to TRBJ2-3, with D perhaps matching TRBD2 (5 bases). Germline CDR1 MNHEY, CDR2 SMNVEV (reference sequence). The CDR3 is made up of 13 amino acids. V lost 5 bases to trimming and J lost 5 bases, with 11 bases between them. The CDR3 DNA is TGTGCCAGCAGTCCGGGTGAGGGAGATACGCAGTATTTT. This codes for CASSPGEGDTQYF.

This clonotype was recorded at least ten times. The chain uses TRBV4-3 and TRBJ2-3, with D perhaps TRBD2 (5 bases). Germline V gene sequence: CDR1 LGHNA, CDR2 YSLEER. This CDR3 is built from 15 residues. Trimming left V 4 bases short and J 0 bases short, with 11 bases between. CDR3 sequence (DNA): TGCGCCAGCAGCCTAGAGGGCATGAGCACAGATACGCAGTATTTT. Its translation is CASSLEGMSTDTQYF.

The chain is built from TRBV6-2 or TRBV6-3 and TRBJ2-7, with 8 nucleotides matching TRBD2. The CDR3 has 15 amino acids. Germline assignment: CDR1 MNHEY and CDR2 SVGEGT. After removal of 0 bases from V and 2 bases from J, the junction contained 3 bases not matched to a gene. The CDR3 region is CASSYSTGLAYEQYV. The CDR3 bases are TGTGCCAGCAGTTACTCGACGGGACTAGCCTACGAGCAGTACGTC.

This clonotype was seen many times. DNA of the CDR3: TGCAGCGTTGATTTGCAGGTTTTGAGCACTGAAGCTTTCTTT. Translation: CSVDLQVLSTEAFF. The chain has TRBV29-1 and TRBJ1-1; no definite D call. The CDR3 has 14 amino acids. Germline V gene data show CDR1 as SQVTM and CDR2 as ANQGSEA. Trimming removed 3 bases from V and 4 bases from J, with 15 bases in between.

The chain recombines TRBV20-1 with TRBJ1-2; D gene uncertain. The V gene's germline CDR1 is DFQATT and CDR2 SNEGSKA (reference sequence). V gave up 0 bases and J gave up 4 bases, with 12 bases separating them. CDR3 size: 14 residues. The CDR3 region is CSARDPGYLYGYTF. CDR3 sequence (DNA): TGCAGTGCTAGAGACCCAGGTTACCTCTATGGCTACACCTTC.

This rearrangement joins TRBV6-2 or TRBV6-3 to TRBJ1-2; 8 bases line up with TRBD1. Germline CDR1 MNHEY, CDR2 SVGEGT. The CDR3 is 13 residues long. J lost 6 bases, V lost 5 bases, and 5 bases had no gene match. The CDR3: CASSPVDRDGYTF. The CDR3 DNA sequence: TGTGCCAGCAGTCCAGTGGACAGGGATGGCTACACCTTC.

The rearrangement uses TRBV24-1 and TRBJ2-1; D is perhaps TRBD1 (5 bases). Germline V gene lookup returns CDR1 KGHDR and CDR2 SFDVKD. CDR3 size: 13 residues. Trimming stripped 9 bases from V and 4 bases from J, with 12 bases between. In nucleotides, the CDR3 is TGTGCCACCGCCGGACAAAATTACAATGAGCAGTTCTTC. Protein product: CATAGQNYNEQFF.

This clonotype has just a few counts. CDR3: CASSLGLFNEKLFF. The CDR3, as DNA: TGCGCCAGCAGCTTGGGCCTATTTAATGAAAAACTGTTTTTT. The chain links TRBV5-1 to TRBJ1-4; no clear D. In germline, CDR1 is SGHRS, CDR2 YFSETQ. With 0 bases removed from V and 4 bases from J, the gap between germline ends came to 7 bases. This CDR3 region has 14 residues.

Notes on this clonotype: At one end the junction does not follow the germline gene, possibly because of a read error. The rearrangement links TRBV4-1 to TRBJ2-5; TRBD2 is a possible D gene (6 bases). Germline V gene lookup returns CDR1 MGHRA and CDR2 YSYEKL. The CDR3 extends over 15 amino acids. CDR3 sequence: CASRHYGGLTETQYF. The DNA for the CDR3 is TGCGCCAGCCGCCACTACGGGGGATTGACAGAGACCCAGTACTTC.

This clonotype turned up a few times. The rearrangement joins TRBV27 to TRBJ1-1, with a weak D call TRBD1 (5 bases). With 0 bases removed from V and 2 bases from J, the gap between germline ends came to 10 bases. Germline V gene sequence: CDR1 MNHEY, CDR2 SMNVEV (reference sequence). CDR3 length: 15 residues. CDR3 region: CASSLSPDSNTEAFF. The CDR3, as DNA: TGTGCCAGCAGTTTATCGCCCGACAGCAACACTGAAGCTTTCTTT.

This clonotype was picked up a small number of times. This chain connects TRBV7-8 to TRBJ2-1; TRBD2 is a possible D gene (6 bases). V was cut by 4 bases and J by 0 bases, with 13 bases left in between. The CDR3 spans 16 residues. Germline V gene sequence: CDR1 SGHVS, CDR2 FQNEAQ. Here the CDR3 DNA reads TGTGCCAGCAGCTCCCAATCGGGGGTCTCCTACAATGAGCAGTTCTTC. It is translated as CASSSQSGVSYNEQFF.

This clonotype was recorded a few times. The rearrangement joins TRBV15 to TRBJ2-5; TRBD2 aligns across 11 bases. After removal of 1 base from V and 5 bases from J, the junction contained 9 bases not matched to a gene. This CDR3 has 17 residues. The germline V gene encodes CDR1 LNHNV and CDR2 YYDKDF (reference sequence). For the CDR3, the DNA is TGTGCCACCAGCAGAGGTACTAGCGGGGGTTGGATCGAGACCCAGTACTTC. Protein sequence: CATSRGTSGGWIETQYF.

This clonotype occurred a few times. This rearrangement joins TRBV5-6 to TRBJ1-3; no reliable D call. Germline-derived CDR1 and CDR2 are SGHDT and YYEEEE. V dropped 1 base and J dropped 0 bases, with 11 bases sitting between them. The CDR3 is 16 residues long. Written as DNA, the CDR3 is TGTGCCAGCAGCTTGCGCGCGGTCTTCTCTGGAAACACCATATATTTT. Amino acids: CASSLRAVFSGNTIYF.

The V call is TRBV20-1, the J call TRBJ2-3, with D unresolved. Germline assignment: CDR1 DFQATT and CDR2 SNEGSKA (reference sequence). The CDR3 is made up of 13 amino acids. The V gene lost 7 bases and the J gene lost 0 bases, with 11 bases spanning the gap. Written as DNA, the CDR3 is TGCAGTGATATGATGGCTAGCACAGATACGCAGTATTTT. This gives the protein CSDMMASTDTQYF.

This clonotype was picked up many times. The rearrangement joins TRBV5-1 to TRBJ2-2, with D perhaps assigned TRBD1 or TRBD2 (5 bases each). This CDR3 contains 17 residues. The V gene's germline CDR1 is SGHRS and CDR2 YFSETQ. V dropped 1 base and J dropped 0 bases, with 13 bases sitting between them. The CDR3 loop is CASSLIGATANTGELFF. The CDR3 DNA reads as TGCGCCAGCAGCTTGATCGGGGCAACCGCGAACACCGGGGAGCTGTTTTTT. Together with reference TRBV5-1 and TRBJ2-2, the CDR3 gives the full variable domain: KAGVTQTPRYLIKTRGQQVTLSCSPISGHRSVSWYQQTPGQGLQFLFEYFSETQRNKGNFPGRFSGRQFSNSRSEMNVSTLELGDSALYLCASSLIGATANTGELFFGEGSRLTVL.

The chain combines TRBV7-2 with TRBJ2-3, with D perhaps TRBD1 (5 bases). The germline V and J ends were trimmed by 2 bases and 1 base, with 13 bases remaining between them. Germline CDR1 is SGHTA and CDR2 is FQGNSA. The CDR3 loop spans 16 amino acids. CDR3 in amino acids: CASSLSVQVGTDTQYF. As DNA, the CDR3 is TGTGCCAGCAGCTTATCAGTACAGGTCGGCACAGATACGCAGTATTTT.

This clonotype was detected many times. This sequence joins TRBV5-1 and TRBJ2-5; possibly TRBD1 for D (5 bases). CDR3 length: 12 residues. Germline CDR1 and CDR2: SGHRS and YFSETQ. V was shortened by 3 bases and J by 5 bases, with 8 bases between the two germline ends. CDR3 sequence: CASSSSGETQYF. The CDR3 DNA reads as TGCGCCAGCAGCTCATCAGGGGAGACCCAGTACTTC.

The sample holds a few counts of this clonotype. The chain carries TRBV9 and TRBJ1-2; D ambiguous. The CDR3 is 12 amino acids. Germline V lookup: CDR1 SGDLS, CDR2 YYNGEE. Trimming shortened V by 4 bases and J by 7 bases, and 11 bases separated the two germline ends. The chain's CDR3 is CASSSPLGGYTF. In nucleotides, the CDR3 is TGTGCCAGCAGCAGTCCCCTCGGTGGCTACACCTTC.

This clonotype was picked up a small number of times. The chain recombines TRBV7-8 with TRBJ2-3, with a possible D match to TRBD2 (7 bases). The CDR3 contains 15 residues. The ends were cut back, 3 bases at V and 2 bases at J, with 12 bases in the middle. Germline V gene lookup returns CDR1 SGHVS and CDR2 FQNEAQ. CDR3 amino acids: CASSFQGTITDTQYF. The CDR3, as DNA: TGTGCCAGCAGCTTTCAGGGGACTATCACAGATACGCAGTATTTT.